A selection of T cell receptor beta chains follows, all from one sample in a study of beta chain features in type 1 diabetes. Here immunoSEQ multiplex PCR was the method, and the copy in TCRdb shows in-frame clones only, minus some. The repertoire holds 160,000 or so clones, with less than 9.5% as singletons. The sequenced sample was central memory CD4+ T cells from blood. The receptors derive from a woman aged 18-29 years in good health. The CDR3 runs from the conserved cysteine through the conserved F or W. D genes are given only for firm matches. The listing skips clone size in some rows; elsewhere it reads once, few, many or a size class.

clone_size,v_call,j_call,d_call,cdr3_nt,cdr3_aa
few,TRBV14,TRBJ1-1,TRBD1,TGTGCCAGCAGACGGACAGGGAACACTGAAGCTTTCTTT,CASRRTGNTEAFF
many,TRBV4-3,TRBJ2-2,TRBD1,TGCGCCAGCAGACAGGGGCGGGACACCGGGGAGCTGTTTTTT,CASRQGRDTGELFF
NA,TRBV10-2,TRBJ1-4,TRBD1,TGCGCCAGCAGAGTAACAGGGGCGGATGAAAAACTGTTTTTT,CASRVTGADEKLFF
NA,TRBV5-4,TRBJ2-7,NA,TGTGCCAGCAGCCCCCGGACAGCGTCCTCCTACGAGCAGTACTTC,CASSPRTASSYEQYF
NA,TRBV19,TRBJ2-1,NA,TGTGCCACCCGGGATCCGCCGGCCTACAATGAGCAGTTCTTC,CATRDPPAYNEQFF
NA,TRBV27,TRBJ1-3,NA,TGTGCCAGCAGTCCCCGGGGTGGCGGGATAGGGGACACCATATATTTT,CASSPRGGGIGDTIYF
NA,TRBV4-3,TRBJ2-1,NA,TGCGCCAGCAGCCAAGATCCCCGACACCCCCTCTACAATGAGCAGTTCTTC,CASSQDPRHPLYNEQFF
few,TRBV6-1,TRBJ2-1,TRBD1,TGTGCCAGCAGTGAAGCTAGGACAGGGGGACCGCGGTTCTTC,CASSEARTGGPRFF
few,TRBV7-8,TRBJ1-2,TRBD1,TGTGCCAGCAGCGCGCGACAGGGGGGGAACTATGGCTACACCTTC,CASSARQGGNYGYTF
many,TRBV10-2,TRBJ2-1,TRBD2,TGCGCCAGCAGTAGCGGGAGTCGCTACAATGAGCAGTTCTTC,CASSSGSRYNEQFF
NA,TRBV6-7,TRBJ1-5,TRBD1,TGTGCCAGCCCCCAGGGACAGGTCACTCAGCCCCAGCATTTT,CASPQGQVTQPQHF
many,TRBV18,TRBJ2-5,NA,TGTGCCAGCTCACCAAGACAGGTATCAAGGGGCCAAGAGACCCAGTACTTC,CASSPRQVSRGQETQYF
NA,TRBV19,TRBJ1-2,TRBD1,TGTGCCAGTACGGGACAGGGGGACTATGGCTACACCTTC,CASTGQGDYGYTF
few,TRBV5-1,TRBJ2-5,TRBD2,TGCGCCAGCAGCTTCGGCCCAGCGGGGGAACAAGAGACCCAGTACTTC,CASSFGPAGEQETQYF
few,TRBV14,TRBJ1-2,NA,TGTGCCAGCAGCCAAGCAGGATTCTCTTCTAACTATGGCTACACCTTC,CASSQAGFSSNYGYTF
few,TRBV11-3,TRBJ2-1,TRBD2,TGTGCCAGCAGCTTAGATCAGGGCGGGAGCTTCTCCTACAATGAGCAGTTCTTC,CASSLDQGGSFSYNEQFF
few,TRBV2,TRBJ2-6,TRBD1,TGTGCCAGCAGATACAGACAGACAGGGATCTCGCCTGGGGCCAACGTCCTGACTTTC,CASRYRQTGISPGANVLTF
NA,TRBV6-5,TRBJ2-7,NA,TGTGCCAGCAGCCCCGAGGGGGGAGGGTACGAGCAGTACTTC,CASSPEGGGYEQYF
few,TRBV28,TRBJ1-4,NA,TGTGCCAGCAGCTCCGACTGGGACAAGACTAATGAAAAACTGTTTTTT,CASSSDWDKTNEKLFF
few,TRBV19,TRBJ2-1,TRBD2,TGTGCCAGTAGTATAGACGGACTAGCGGGAGACAATGAGCAGTTCTTC,CASSIDGLAGDNEQFF
NA,TRBV6-1,TRBJ1-1,TRBD1,TGTGCCAGCAGTGCCGACAGGGGAGACACTGAAGCTTTCTTT,CASSADRGDTEAFF
NA,TRBV10-3,TRBJ2-3,TRBD2,TGTGCCATCAGTGCCCGAGCTAGCGGGAGAGGCACAGATACGCAGTATTTT,CAISARASGRGTDTQYF
NA,TRBV10-1,TRBJ1-1,NA,TGCGCCAGCAGTGAGCAGGGGAACACTGAAGCTTTCTTT,CASSEQGNTEAFF
NA,TRBV11-3,TRBJ2-7,TRBD1,TGTGCCTCCTCCGGGACAGGGAGCCTACAAGGGAACTACGAGCAGTACTTC,CASSGTGSLQGNYEQYF
few,TRBV7-9,TRBJ2-5,NA,TGTGCTAGCAGCCGGGGGGCAGAAGAGACCCAGTACTTC,CASSRGAEETQYF
many,TRBV30,TRBJ2-7,NA,TGTGCCTGGAGTGGTCTAAAGTACGAGCAGTACTTC,CAWSGLKYEQYF
NA,TRBV27,TRBJ2-7,TRBD2,TGTGCCAGCAGTTCCCCTAGAGGCGGGAGGTACGAGCAGTACTTC,CASSSPRGGRYEQYF
few,TRBV11-2,TRBJ1-2,TRBD1,TGTGCCAGCAGCTCTAGGACAGGAGGCTACACCTTC,CASSSRTGGYTF
few,TRBV11-2,TRBJ2-5,NA,TGTGCCAGCAGCCAAGGGGGTCAAGAGACCCAGTACTTC,CASSQGGQETQYF
few,TRBV9,TRBJ1-1,TRBD1,TGTGCCAGCAGCGCTAGGGACAGGGGCTTCTTGGACACTGAAGCTTTCTTT,CASSARDRGFLDTEAFF
few,TRBV7-2,TRBJ2-5,TRBD2,TGTGCCAGCAGCTTTCTAGCGGACCCCCAAGAGACCCAGTACTTC,CASSFLADPQETQYF
NA,TRBV7-9,TRBJ2-1,NA,TGTGCCAGCAGCTATGAGGACCGGACTACTAATGAGCAGTTCTTC,CASSYEDRTTNEQFF
NA,TRBV30,TRBJ2-5,NA,TGTGCCTGGAGTCCCCGGGGAGAGACCCAGTACTTC,CAWSPRGETQYF
NA,TRBV5-1,TRBJ1-1,NA,TGCGCCAGCAGCTCAGGGGCCCCCGCGGGGGGTGAAGCTTTCTTT,CASSSGAPAGGEAFF
few,TRBV14,TRBJ2-5,TRBD1,TGTGCCAGCAGCCAAAGACGGACAGGGACGACCCAGTACTTC,CASSQRRTGTTQYF
few,TRBV27,TRBJ1-2,NA,TGTGCCAGCAGTTTAGAGGGCAGCCTCTATGGCTACACCTTC,CASSLEGSLYGYTF
few,TRBV4-2,TRBJ2-6,NA,TGTGCCAGCAGCTTTGCGGGGGCCAACGTCCTGACTTTC,CASSFAGANVLTF
few,TRBV5-4,TRBJ2-3,NA,TGTGCCAGCAGCCAACCGGGGGACTTATATACAAGCACAGATACGCAGTATTTT,CASSQPGDLYTSTDTQYF
few,TRBV7-8,TRBJ2-5,TRBD1,TGTGCCAGCAGCGTCGGGACAGTCCAAGAGACCCAGTACTTC,CASSVGTVQETQYF
few,TRBV10-3,TRBJ2-7,NA,TGTGCCATCAGTACTGACAATAACGAGCAGTACTTC,CAISTDNNEQYF
NA,TRBV5-1,TRBJ1-2,NA,TGCGCCAGCAGCTTGGGGGACAACGCTAACTATGGCTACACCTTC,CASSLGDNANYGYTF
few,TRBV5-8,TRBJ2-4,NA,TGTGCCAGCAGCTTCGGCAGCGAAAACATTCAGTACTTC,CASSFGSENIQYF